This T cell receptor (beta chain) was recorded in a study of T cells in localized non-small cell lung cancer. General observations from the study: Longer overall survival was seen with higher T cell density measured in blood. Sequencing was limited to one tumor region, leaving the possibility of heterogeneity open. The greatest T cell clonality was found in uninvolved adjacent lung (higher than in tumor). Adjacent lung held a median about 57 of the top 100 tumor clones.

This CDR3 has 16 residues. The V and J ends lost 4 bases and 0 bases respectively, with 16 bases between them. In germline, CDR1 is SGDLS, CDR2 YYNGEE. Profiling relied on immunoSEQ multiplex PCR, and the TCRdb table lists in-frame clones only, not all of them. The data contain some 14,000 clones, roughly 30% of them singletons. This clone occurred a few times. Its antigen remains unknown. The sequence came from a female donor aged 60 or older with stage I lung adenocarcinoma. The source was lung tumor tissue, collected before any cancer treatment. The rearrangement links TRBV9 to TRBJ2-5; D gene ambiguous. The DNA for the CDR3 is TGTGCCAGCAGCACAAGTGGTCTGAGCGACCAAGAGACCCAGTACTTC. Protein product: CASSTSGLSDQETQYF.